The T cell receptor (beta chain) described here comes from a study of blood T cell repertoires in COVID-19. Study-level information: Spain, Italy and the United States supplied samples that represented acute and convalescent COVID-19. PBMCs, B-cell-depleted T cells, or T cells were the source of the cDNA or gDNA that made up the material.

V lost 2 bases and J 6 bases, leaving 8 bases between the germline ends. The length of the CDR3 is 12 residues. Per germline, CDR1 ENHRY and CDR2 SYGVKD. In the original analysis: Nucleated cell counts were estimated from reference gene primer amplification. Repertoires were generated with immunoSEQ multiplex PCR, while TCRdb's copy carries only in-frame clones and drops some. V, J and clone size are those of that table, while D and trimming were read from the DNA. Seen here are under 100,000 clones, roughly nine tenths observed once, and the top ten hold roughly 8.7%. J is TRBJ2-7 and V is TRBV10-3; TRBD1 is a possible D gene (6 bases). This TCR derives from a man between 45 and 60 years old with acute or convalescent COVID-19. Sequencing input: peripheral blood. CDR3 sequence reads: CAISEQGLEQYF. The CDR3 bases are TGTGCCATCAGTGAGCAGGGGCTCGAGCAGTACTTC.